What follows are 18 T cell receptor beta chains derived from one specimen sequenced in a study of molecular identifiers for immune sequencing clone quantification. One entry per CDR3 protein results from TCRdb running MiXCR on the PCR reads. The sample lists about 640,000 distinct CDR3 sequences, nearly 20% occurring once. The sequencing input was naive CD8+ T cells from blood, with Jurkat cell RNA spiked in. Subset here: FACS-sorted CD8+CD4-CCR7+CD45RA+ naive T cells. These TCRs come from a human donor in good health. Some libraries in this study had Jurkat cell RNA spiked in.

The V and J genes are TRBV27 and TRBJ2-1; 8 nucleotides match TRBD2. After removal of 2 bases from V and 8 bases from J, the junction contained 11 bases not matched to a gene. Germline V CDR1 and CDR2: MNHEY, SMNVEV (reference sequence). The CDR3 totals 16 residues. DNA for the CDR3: TGTGCCAGCAGTTTAGTCCCCGGGGGGGGTGAGGATGAGCAGTTCTTC. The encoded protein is CASSLVPGGGEDEQFF.

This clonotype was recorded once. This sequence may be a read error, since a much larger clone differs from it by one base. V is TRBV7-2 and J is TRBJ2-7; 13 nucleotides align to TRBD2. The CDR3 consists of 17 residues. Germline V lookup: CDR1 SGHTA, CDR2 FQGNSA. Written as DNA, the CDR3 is TGTGCCGGCAGCTTAGAACTAGCGGGGGGGCCCCCCTACGAGCAGTACTTC. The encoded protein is CAGSLELAGGPPYEQYF.

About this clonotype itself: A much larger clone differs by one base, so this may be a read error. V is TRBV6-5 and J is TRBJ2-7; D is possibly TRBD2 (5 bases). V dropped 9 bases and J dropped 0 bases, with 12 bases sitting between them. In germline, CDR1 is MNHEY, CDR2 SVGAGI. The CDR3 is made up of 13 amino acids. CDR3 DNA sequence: TGTGCCAGTAGGTCGGGAAACTCCTACGAGCAGTACTTC. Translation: CASRSGNSYEQYF.

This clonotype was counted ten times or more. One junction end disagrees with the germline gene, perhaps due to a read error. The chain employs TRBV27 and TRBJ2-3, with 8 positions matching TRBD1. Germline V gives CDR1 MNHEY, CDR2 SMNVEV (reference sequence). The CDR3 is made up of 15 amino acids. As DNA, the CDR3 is TGTGCCAGCAGTCCAAACCCAGGGGGCACGGATACGCAGTATTTT. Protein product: CASSPNPGGTDTQYF.

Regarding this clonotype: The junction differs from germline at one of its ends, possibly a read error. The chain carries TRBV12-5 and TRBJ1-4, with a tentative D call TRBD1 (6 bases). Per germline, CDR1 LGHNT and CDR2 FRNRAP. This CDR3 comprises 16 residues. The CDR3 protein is CASGRPDSPTNEKLLF. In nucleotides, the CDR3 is TGTGCTAGTGGTCGGCCGGACAGCCCAACTAACGAAAAACTGTTGTTT.

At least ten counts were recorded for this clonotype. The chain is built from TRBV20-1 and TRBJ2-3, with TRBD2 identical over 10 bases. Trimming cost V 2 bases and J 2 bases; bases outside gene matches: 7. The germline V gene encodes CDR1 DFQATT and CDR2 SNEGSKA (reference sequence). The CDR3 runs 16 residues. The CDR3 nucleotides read TGCAGTGCTAGACCTAGACTAGCGGGTACCACAGATACGCAGTATTTT. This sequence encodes CSARPRLAGTTDTQYF.

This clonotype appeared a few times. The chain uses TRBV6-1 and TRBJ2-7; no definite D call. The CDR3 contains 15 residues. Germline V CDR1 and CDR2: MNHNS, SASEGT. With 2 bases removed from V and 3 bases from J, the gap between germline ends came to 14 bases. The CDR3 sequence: CASSEPTASGYEQYF. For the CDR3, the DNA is TGTGCCAGCAGTGAACCGACTGCATCGGGCTACGAGCAGTACTTC.

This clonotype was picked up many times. Here the CDR3 reads CASSLSRTGGLTGELFF. Here the CDR3 DNA reads TGTGCCAGCAGTTTATCCCGGACAGGGGGCCTAACCGGGGAGCTGTTTTTT. V usage is TRBV27 and J usage is TRBJ2-2, with 11 bases fitting TRBD1. Germline V lookup: CDR1 MNHEY, CDR2 SMNVEV (reference sequence). CDR3 length: 17 residues. With V trimmed by 0 bases and J by 5 bases, 5 bases remained unmatched.

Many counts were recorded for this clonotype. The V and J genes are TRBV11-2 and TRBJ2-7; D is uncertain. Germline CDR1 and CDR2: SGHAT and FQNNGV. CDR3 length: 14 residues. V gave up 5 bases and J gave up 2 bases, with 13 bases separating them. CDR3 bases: TGTGCCAGCAGCGGAGCTAGGGCCGCCTACGAGCAGTACTTC. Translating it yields CASSGARAAYEQYF.

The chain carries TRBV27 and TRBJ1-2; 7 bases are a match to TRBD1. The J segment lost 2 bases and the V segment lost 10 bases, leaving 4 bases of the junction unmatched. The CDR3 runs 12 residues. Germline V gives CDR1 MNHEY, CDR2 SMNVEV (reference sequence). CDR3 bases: TGTGCCACAGGACAGGCCAACTATGGCTACACCTTC. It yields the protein CATGQANYGYTF.

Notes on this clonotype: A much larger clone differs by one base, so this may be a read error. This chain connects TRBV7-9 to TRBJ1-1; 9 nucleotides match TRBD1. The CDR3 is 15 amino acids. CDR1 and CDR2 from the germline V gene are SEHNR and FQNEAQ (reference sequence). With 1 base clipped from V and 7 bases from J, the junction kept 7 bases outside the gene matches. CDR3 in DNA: TGTGCCAGCAGCTTAGGTACAGGGGGCGTTATTGAAGCTTTCTTT. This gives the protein CASSLGTGGVIEAFF.

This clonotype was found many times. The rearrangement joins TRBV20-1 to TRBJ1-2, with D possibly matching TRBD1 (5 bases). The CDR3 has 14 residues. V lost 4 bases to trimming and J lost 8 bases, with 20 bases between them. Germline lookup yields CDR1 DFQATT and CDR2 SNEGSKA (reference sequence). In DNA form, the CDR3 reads TGCAGTGCTACCCCCTCGCCGGGGGTAGAGGGCTACACCTTC. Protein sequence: CSATPSPGVEGYTF.

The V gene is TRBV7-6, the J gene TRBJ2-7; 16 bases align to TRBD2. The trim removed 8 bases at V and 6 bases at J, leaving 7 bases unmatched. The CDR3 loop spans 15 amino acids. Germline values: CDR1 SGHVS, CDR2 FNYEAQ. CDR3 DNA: TGTGCCAGCGTGGGACTAGCGGGAGGGGGGGGCGAGCAGTACTTC. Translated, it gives CASVGLAGGGGEQYF.

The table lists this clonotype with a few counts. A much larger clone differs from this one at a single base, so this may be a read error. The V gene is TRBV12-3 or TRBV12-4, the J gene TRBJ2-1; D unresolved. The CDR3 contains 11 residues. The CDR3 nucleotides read TGTGCCAGCAGTTTCCTGAATGAGCAGCTCTTC. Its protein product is CASSFLNEQLF.

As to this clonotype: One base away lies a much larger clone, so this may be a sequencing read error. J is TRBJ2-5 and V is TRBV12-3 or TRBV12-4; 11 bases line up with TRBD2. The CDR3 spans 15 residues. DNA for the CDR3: TGTGCCGGCAGTTTTAGCGGGGGGGAACAAGAGACCCAGTACTTC. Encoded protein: CAGSFSGGEQETQYF.

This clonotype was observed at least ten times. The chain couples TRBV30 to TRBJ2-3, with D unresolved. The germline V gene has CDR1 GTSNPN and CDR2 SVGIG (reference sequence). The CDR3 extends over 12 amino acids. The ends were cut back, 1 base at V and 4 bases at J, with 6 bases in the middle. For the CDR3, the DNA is TGTGCCTGGAGTGACCTAGCAGATACGCAGTATTTT. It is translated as CAWSDLADTQYF.

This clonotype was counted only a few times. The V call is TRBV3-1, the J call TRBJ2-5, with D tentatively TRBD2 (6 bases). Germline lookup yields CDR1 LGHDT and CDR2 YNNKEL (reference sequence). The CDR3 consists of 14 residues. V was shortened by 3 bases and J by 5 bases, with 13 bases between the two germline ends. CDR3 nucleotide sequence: TGTGCCAGCAGCCAGGGAGGTAATACGGAGACCCAGTACTTC. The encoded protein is CASSQGGNTETQYF.

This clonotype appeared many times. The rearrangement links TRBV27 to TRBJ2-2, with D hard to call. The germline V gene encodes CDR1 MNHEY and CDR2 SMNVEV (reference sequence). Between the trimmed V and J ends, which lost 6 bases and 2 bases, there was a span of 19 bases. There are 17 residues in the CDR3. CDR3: CASSPLSRMTNTGELFF. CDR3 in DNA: TGTGCCAGCAGCCCCTTATCCCGTATGACCAACACCGGGGAGCTGTTTTTT.